This TCR beta chain was recorded in a study of shared clonotypes between healthy human individuals. Study-wide context: The composition of the donors was a couple of women and a few men aged 18 to 49. Whole-study results and caveats: Researchers sampled only blood; tissue repertoires likely differ.

TCRdb's copy holds only in-frame clones and misses some; the assay was immunoSEQ multiplex PCR. The sample yields over a million clones, 95% to 99% seen once. Germline V gene lookup returns CDR1 SGHVS and CDR2 FNYEAQ. V dropped 5 bases and J dropped 9 bases, with 17 bases sitting between them. The CDR3 has 14 residues. For this clone: Its antigen is undetermined.

The chain combines TRBV7-6 with TRBJ2-1; D assignment may be TRBD1 or TRBD2 (5 bases each). This TCR was recovered from a man aged 25-45 years in good health. Sample: naive CD4+ T cells sorted from blood. The sample's subset: CD45RA+ positively selected. The CDR3 DNA follows: TGTGCCAGCAGCCCGGTCAGGGAGCGTGGTGAGCAGTTCTTC. Its protein is CASSPVRERGEQFF.